This T cell receptor beta chain was sequenced in a study of regulatory T cells in long-lasting Graves disease. The time point denotes: newly diagnosed GD, antithyroid drugs for less than 3 months. From RNA extracted from PBMCs, the TCR library was made. HTBI primers from iRepertoire and Arm-PCR of CDR3 regions yielded the TCR beta libraries. TCRdb processed the multiplex PCR reads anew with MiXCR; each CDR3 protein has one entry. The data contain some 450,000 distinct CDR3 sequences, around 17% of them seen just once; the ten biggest clones take up around 10%. The CDR3 is 15 residues long. The germline V gene encodes CDR1 SSHAT and CDR2 FNYEAQ (reference sequence). With respect to this clonotype: Mismatch with germline at one junction end may stem from a read error.

This same sample was also taken into another study, of T cells in Graves' hyperthyroidism and ophthalmopathy.

The sequence came from a woman between 25 and 40 years old with Graves disease. J is TRBJ2-2 and V is TRBV7-7; D is possibly TRBD2 (6 bases). This material consisted of peripheral blood mononuclear cells (PBMCs), taken at new diagnosis, from a patient treated with antithyroid drugs. The CDR3 sequence: CASSLRDSPVGELFF. CDR3 sequence (DNA): TGTGCTAGCAGCTTAAGGGACTCCCCCGTCGGGGAGCTGTTTTTT.